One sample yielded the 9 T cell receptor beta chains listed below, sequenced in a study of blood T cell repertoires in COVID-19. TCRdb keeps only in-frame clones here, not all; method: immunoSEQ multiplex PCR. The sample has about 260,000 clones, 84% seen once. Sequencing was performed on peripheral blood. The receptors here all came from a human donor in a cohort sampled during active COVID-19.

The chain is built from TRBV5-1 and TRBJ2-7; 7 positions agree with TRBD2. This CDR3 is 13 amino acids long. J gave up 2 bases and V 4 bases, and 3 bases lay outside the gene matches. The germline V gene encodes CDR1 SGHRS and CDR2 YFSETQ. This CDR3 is CASSSGTTYEQYF. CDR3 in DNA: TGCGCCAGCAGCAGCGGGACTACCTACGAGCAGTACTTC.

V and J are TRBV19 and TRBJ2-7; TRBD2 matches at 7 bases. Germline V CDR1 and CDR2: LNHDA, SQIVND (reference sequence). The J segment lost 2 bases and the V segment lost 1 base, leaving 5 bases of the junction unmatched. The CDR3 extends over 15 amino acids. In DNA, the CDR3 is TGTGCCAGTAGTATAGTTGCGGGAGAGACCTACGAGCAGTACTTC. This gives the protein CASSIVAGETYEQYF.

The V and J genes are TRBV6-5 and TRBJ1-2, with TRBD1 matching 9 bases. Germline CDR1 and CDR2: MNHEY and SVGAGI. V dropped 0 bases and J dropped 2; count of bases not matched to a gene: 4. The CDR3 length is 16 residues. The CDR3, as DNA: TGTGCCAGCAGTTACTCCGGGACAGGGTTAAACTATGGCTACACCTTC. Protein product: CASSYSGTGLNYGYTF.

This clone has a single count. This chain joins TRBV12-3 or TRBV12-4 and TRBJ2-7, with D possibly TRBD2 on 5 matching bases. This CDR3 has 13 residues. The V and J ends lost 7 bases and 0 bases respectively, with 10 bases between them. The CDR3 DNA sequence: TGTGCCAGCACCAGAGGGAGCTCCTACGAGCAGTACTTC. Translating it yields CASTRGSSYEQYF.

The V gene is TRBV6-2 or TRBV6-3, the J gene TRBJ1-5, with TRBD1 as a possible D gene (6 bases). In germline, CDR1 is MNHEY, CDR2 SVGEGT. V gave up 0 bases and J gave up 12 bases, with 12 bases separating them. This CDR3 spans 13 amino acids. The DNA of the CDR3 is TGTGCCAGCAGTTACTCCCTCAGGGGTGTCCAGCATTTT. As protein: CASSYSLRGVQHF.

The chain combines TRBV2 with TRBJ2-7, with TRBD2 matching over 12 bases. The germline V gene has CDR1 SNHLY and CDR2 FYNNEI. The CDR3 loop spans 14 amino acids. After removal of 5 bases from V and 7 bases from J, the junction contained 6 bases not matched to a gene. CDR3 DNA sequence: TGTGCCAGCAGTAGACTAGCGGGGGCCGCGGAGCAGTACTTC. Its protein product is CASSRLAGAAEQYF.

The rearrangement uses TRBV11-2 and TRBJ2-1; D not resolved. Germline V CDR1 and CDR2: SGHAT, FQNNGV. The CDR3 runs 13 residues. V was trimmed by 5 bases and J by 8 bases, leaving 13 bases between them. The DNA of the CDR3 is TGTGCCAGCAGCCTCCCTAGTGGGTATGAGCAGTTCTTC. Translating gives CASSLPSGYEQFF. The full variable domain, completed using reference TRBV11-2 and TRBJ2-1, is EAGVAQSPRYKIIEKRQSVAFWCNPISGHATLYWYQQILGQGPKLLIQFQNNGVVDDSQLPKDRFSAERLKGVDSTLKIQPAKLEDSAVYLCASSLPSGYEQFFGPGTRLTVL.

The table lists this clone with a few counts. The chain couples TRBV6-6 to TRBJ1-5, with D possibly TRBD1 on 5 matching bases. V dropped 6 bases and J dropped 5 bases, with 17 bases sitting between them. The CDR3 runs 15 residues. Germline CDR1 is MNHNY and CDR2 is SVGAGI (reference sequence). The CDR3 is CASSYRSDRDQPQHF. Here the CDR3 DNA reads TGTGCCAGCAGCTACAGGAGTGATCGCGATCAGCCCCAGCATTTT.

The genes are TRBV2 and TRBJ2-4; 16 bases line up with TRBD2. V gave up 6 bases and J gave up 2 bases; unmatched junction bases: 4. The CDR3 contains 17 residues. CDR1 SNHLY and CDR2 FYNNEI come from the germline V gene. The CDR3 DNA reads TGTGCCAGCAGGGGGGGACTAGCGGGAGGGACCAAAAACATTCAGTACTTC. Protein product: CASRGGLAGGTKNIQYF.